Below, 21 T cell receptor beta chains from the same sample are listed, as sequenced in a study of patients and donors after allogeneic stem cell transplantation. TCRdb re-analysed the RT-PCR reads in MiXCR, keeping a single row per CDR3 protein. The sample shows approximately 170,000 distinct CDR3 sequences, nearly 25% of them seen only once. What was sequenced was blood, either unsorted or a sorted T cell fraction (not recorded which). These receptors were obtained from a human donor who was either an allogeneic HSCT recipient or a stem cell or donor lymphocyte infusion donor (not recorded which). It is not recorded whose cells these are; they may come from a transplant donor.

The chain uses TRBV7-9 and TRBJ1-2; D gene uncertain. Trimming stripped 2 bases from V and 0 bases from J, with 13 bases between. Germline V gives CDR1 SEHNR, CDR2 FQNEAQ (reference sequence). The CDR3 is 16 amino acids. The CDR3 DNA is TGTGCCAGCAGCTTATTTGGGCAGCAAGCTAACTATGGCTACACCTTC. It codes for CASSLFGQQANYGYTF.

The rearrangement links TRBV20-1 to TRBJ2-7; 11 bases fit TRBD1. J lost 1 base, V lost 4 bases, and 3 bases had no gene match. Germline CDR1 is DFQATT and CDR2 is SNEGSKA (reference sequence). The CDR3 has 14 residues. Written as DNA, the CDR3 is TGCAGTGCTACCGGGACAGGGGGTTCCTACGAGCAGTACTTC. Translation gives CSATGTGGSYEQYF.

The chain couples TRBV5-1 to TRBJ1-1; a possible D gene is TRBD1 (6 bases). The V end lost 0 bases, the J end lost 4 bases, and 13 bases lay between the germline ends. The CDR3 has 15 amino acids. Germline V CDR1 and CDR2: SGHRS, YFSETQ. CDR3 loop: CASSLEQGRVTEAFF. Written as DNA, the CDR3 is TGCGCCAGCAGCTTGGAACAGGGAAGGGTCACTGAAGCTTTCTTT.

The chain employs TRBV5-1 and TRBJ2-1; D possibly corresponds to TRBD2 (5 bases). Germline loops: CDR1 SGHRS, CDR2 YFSETQ. This CDR3 region has 18 residues. V was pared by 0 bases and J by 0 bases, with 16 bases between. CDR3 region: CASSLVPRSGSSYNEQFF. The CDR3 DNA follows: TGCGCCAGCAGCTTGGTCCCCAGGAGCGGAAGCTCCTACAATGAGCAGTTCTTC.

The genes are TRBV10-3 and TRBJ1-1; 7 bases map to TRBD1. This CDR3 spans 14 amino acids. V lost 4 bases and J lost 1; bases outside the gene matches: 3. Germline CDR1 is ENHRY and CDR2 is SYGVKD. CDR3 DNA sequence: TGTGCCATCAGTGGTGACAGGGAGAACACTGAAGCTTTCTTT. Translated: CAISGDRENTEAFF.

There are a few counts of this clonotype. The chain employs TRBV20-1 and TRBJ1-2; D perhaps matches TRBD1 (6 bases). This CDR3 spans 17 amino acids. The germline gives CDR1 DFQATT, CDR2 SNEGSKA (reference sequence). V was cut by 3 bases and J by 6 bases, with 26 bases left in between. The CDR3 DNA sequence: TGCAGTGCTAGTCCCGTTTGGACAGCCACGCAAGTTAATGGCTACACCTTC. Translated: CSASPVWTATQVNGYTF.

This clonotype occurred many times. The rearrangement uses TRBV5-1 and TRBJ1-2; no clear D. V was shortened by 2 bases and J by 6 bases, with 17 bases between the two germline ends. The CDR3 sequence is 15 residues long. Germline values: CDR1 SGHRS, CDR2 YFSETQ. The CDR3 is CASSFKLTDGDGYTF. The CDR3 DNA reads TGCGCCAGCAGCTTTAAGCTCACGGACGGAGATGGCTACACCTTC. The full variable domain, with the rest looked up from reference TRBV5-1 and TRBJ1-2, is KAGVTQTPRYLIKTRGQQVTLSCSPISGHRSVSWYQQTPGQGLQFLFEYFSETQRNKGNFPGRFSGRQFSNSRSEMNVSTLELGDSALYLCASSFKLTDGDGYTFGSGTRLTVV.

The rearrangement joins TRBV20-1 to TRBJ2-1; no reliable D call. Germline CDR1 reads DFQATT; CDR2 reads SNEGSKA (reference sequence). Trimming took 0 bases from V and 4 from J, leaving 7 bases between them. The CDR3 covers 13 residues. In DNA, the CDR3 is TGCAGTGCTAGAGATGCTGGGTACAATGAGCAGTTCTTC. It encodes CSARDAGYNEQFF.

This clonotype was recorded a few times. This chain connects TRBV7-2 to TRBJ2-1; 14 bases agree with TRBD2. Unmatched junction bases numbered 5, after V lost 0 bases and J lost 10 bases. This CDR3 contains 16 residues. Germline CDR1 reads SGHTA; CDR2 reads FQGNSA. CDR3 bases: TGTGCCAGCAGCTTAGCTAGGACTAGCGGGAGGAGCGAGCAGTTCTTC. Translation gives CASSLARTSGRSEQFF. The whole variable domain, filled in from reference TRBV7-2 and TRBJ2-1, reads GAGVSQSPSNKVTEKGKDVELRCDPISGHTALYWYRQSLGQGLEFLIYFQGNSAPDKSGLPSDRFSAERTGGSVSTLTIQRTQQEDSAVYLCASSLARTSGRSEQFFGPGTRLTVL.

This clonotype was recorded a few times. The rearrangement uses TRBV20-1 and TRBJ2-3, with 7 bases fitting TRBD2. With V trimmed by 2 bases and J by 0 bases, 8 bases remained unmatched. This CDR3 spans 16 amino acids. The germline V gene encodes CDR1 DFQATT and CDR2 SNEGSKA (reference sequence). DNA of the CDR3: TGCAGTGCTAGACCACTAGAGGGACTAAGCACAGATACGCAGTATTTT. This translates into CSARPLEGLSTDTQYF.

CDR3 sequence: CASSWRLAGEETQYF. Written as DNA, the CDR3 is TGCGCCAGCAGCTGGAGACTAGCGGGAGAAGAGACCCAGTACTTC. V usage is TRBV5-1 and J usage is TRBJ2-5, with 12 bases fitting TRBD2. The CDR3 sequence is 15 residues long. Germline CDR1 is SGHRS and CDR2 is YFSETQ. V shed 3 bases and J 3 bases; nucleotides not matched to a gene: 3.

The chain uses TRBV5-1 and TRBJ2-5, with D hard to call. Trimming removed 4 bases from V and 3 bases from J, with 16 bases in between. The CDR3 is made up of 15 amino acids. Germline assignment: CDR1 SGHRS and CDR2 YFSETQ. The CDR3 DNA sequence: TGCGCCAGCAGCAACCGTGGCGAACTTGAAGAGACCCAGTACTTC. Amino acid sequence: CASSNRGELEETQYF.

The sample holds a few counts of this clonotype. The chain carries TRBV9 and TRBJ2-7; D not resolved. Trimming left V 5 bases short and J 0 bases short, with 12 bases between. Germline assignment: CDR1 SGDLS and CDR2 YYNGEE. CDR3 length equals 14 residues. CDR3 DNA: TGTGCCAGCAGTCCGTTCTCAAGCTCCTACGAGCAGTACTTC. This codes for CASSPFSSSYEQYF.

This clonotype was detected a few times. The V and J genes are TRBV20-1 and TRBJ1-3, with a weak D call TRBD1 (5 bases). CDR3 size: 14 residues. CDR1 and CDR2 (germline): DFQATT, SNEGSKA (reference sequence). V lost 3 bases and J 4 bases, leaving 13 bases between the germline ends. The CDR3 DNA reads as TGCAGTGCTAGTTCCAGGGTCATGGGAAACACCATATATTTT. This sequence encodes CSASSRVMGNTIYF.

The rearrangement links TRBV7-2 to TRBJ2-1, with unresolved D. The CDR3 totals 13 residues. V was pared by 10 bases and J by 0 bases, with 10 bases between. CDR1 and CDR2 from the germline V gene are SGHTA and FQGNSA. CDR3 sequence reads: CANSRASYNEQFF. The CDR3 DNA reads TGTGCCAACTCGCGAGCCTCCTACAATGAGCAGTTCTTC.

This clonotype appeared a few times. The chain employs TRBV20-1 and TRBJ2-1; 8 bases align to TRBD1. The CDR3 runs 14 residues. Germline values: CDR1 DFQATT, CDR2 SNEGSKA (reference sequence). With V trimmed by 5 bases and J by 4 bases, 7 bases remained unmatched. The chain's CDR3 is CSAGDRGRYNEQFF. CDR3 nucleotide sequence: TGCAGTGCTGGCGACAGGGGAAGGTACAATGAGCAGTTCTTC.

This clonotype was seen more than once but under ten times. This chain joins TRBV7-2 and TRBJ1-1; the D is unclear. CDR1 SGHTA and CDR2 FQGNSA come from the germline V gene. V was clipped by 5 bases and J by 4 bases, with 14 bases between them. The CDR3 consists of 14 residues. CDR3 sequence (DNA): TGTGCCAGCAGCCCTCAAAAGGGCAGCACTGAAGCTTTCTTT. Translation gives CASSPQKGSTEAFF. Combining the CDR3 with reference TRBV7-2 and TRBJ1-1 gives the whole variable domain GAGVSQSPSNKVTEKGKDVELRCDPISGHTALYWYRQSLGQGLEFLIYFQGNSAPDKSGLPSDRFSAERTGGSVSTLTIQRTQQEDSAVYLCASSPQKGSTEAFFGQGTRLTVV.

This clonotype has at least ten counts. This chain links TRBV12-3 or TRBV12-4 with TRBJ1-5; 12 bases are a match to TRBD1. This CDR3 has 15 amino acids. Trimming removed 3 bases from V and 8 bases from J; junction bases left unmatched: 5. CDR3 DNA: TGTGCCAGCAGTTTCCGGGACAGGGGGCTGGAGCCCCAGCATTTT. This encodes CASSFRDRGLEPQHF.

There are a few counts of this clonotype. The chain carries TRBV19 and TRBJ1-2; TRBD1 might be the D (6 bases). The germline V and J ends were trimmed by 7 bases and 2 bases, with 11 bases remaining between them. Germline loops: CDR1 LNHDA, CDR2 SQIVND (reference sequence). The CDR3 extends over 13 amino acids. The CDR3 region has the DNA TGTGCCAGTAATTCGGGACAAAACTATGGCTACACCTTC. Its translation is CASNSGQNYGYTF.

This sequence joins TRBV7-6 and TRBJ1-1; weak D call: TRBD1 (6 bases). Germline CDR1 and CDR2: SGHVS and FNYEAQ. The V gene lost 1 base and the J gene lost 1 base, with 10 bases spanning the gap. The CDR3 runs to 15 residues. CDR3 residues: CASSLGGTPNTEAFF. The CDR3 region has the DNA TGTGCCAGCAGCTTAGGCGGGACACCGAACACTGAAGCTTTCTTT.

The gene calls are TRBV27 and TRBJ2-7; 9 positions agree with TRBD2. Looked up from germline, CDR1 is MNHEY and CDR2 is SMNVEV (reference sequence). Germline trimming cut 6 bases from V and 3 bases from J; bases unmatched to any gene: 3. The CDR3 length is 13 residues. The CDR3: CASRGLADYEQYF. The CDR3 DNA is TGTGCCAGCAGGGGACTAGCCGACTACGAGCAGTACTTC.